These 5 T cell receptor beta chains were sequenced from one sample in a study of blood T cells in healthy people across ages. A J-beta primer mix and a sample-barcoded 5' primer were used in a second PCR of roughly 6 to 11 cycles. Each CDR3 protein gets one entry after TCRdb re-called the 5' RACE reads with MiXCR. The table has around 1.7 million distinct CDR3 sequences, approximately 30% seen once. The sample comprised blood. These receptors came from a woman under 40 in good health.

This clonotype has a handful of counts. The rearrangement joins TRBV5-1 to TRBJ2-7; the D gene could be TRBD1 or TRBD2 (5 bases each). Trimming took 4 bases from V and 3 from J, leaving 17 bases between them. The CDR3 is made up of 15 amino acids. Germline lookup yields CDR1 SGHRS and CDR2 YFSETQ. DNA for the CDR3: TGCGCCAGCAGCGACGGGACCGCCCTGGGCTACGAGCAGTACTTC. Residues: CASSDGTALGYEQYF.

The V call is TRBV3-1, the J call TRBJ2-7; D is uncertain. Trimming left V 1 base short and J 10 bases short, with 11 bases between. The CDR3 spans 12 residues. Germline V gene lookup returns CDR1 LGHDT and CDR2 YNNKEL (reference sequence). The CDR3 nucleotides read TGTGCCAGCAGCCAAGGCGTCATCGGACAGTACTTC. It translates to CASSQGVIGQYF.

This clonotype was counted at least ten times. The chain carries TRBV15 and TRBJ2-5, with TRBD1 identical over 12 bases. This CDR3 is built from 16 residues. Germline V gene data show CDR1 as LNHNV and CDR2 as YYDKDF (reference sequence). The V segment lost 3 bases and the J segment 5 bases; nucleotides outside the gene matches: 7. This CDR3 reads CATSRGDRGRVETQYF. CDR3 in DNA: TGTGCCACCAGCAGGGGGGACAGGGGGCGCGTGGAGACCCAGTACTTC.

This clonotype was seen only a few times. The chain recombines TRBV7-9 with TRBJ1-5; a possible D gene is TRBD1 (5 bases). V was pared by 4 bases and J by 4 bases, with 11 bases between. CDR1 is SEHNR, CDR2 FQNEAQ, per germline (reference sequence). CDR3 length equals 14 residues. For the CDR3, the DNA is TGTGCCAGCAGCTCTCGGGACGGTAATCAGCCCCAGCATTTT. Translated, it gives CASSSRDGNQPQHF.

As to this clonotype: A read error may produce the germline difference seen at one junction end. The CDR3 bases are TGTGCCAGCAGGCTCGGGGACTGGAGGCGCAATAAGCAGTTCTTC. The encoded protein is CASRLGDWRRNKQFF. The chain has TRBV28 and TRBJ2-1, with D possibly TRBD2 on 6 matching bases. The CDR3 has 15 residues. CDR1 is MDHEN, CDR2 SYDVKM, per germline.